Listed below are T cell receptor beta chains from one sample, sequenced in a study of cytomegalovirus exposure and HLA in healthy donors. The data were produced by immunoSEQ multiplex PCR, yet TCRdb's version contains in-frame clones alone and is incomplete. Seen here are about 200,000 clones, 10% to 15% observed once, and the top ten hold about 8%. The specimen was PBMCs. These receptors were taken from a man in his fifties or sixties in good health and CMV-seropositive. Each CDR3 is given with its conserved first and last residue. The D gene is left open where the match is weak. Clone size is stated in some rows and not others, as once, few, many or a class when expanded.

v_call	clone_size	j_call	d_call	cdr3_nt	cdr3_aa
TRBV4-3	.	TRBJ2-1	.	TGCGCCAGCAGCCAAGGCGGGCGGGTGGATGAGCAGTTCTTC	CASSQGGRVDEQFF
TRBV6-5	few	TRBJ1-5	.	TGTGCCAGCAGGACCGGACTGTATAGCAATCAGCCCCAGCATTTT	CASRTGLYSNQPQHF
TRBV6-5	few	TRBJ2-2	TRBD1	TGTGCCAGCAGAGGACAGGGGAACACCGGGGAGCTGTTTTTT	CASRGQGNTGELFF
TRBV2	.	TRBJ1-5	TRBD1	TGTGCCAGCAGTTACGACAGGGTGAATCAGCCCCAGCATTTT	CASSYDRVNQPQHF
TRBV30	.	TRBJ2-3	.	TGTGCCTGGAAACGACTGACTGACACAGATACGCAGTATTTT	CAWKRLTDTDTQYF
TRBV4-1	few	TRBJ2-2	.	TGCGCCAGCAGCCAAGATATTTTGACAGCCACCGGGGAGCTGTTTTTT	CASSQDILTATGELFF
TRBV2	few	TRBJ1-1	.	TGTGCCAGCAGTGAAGGCAGGGTCAGGACTGAAGCTTTCTTT	CASSEGRVRTEAFF
TRBV7-2	.	TRBJ2-3	TRBD2	TGTGCCAGCAGCTCCTTCCGGACTAGCGGGGGGGCGGGGGGTACGCAGTATTTT	CASSSFRTSGGAGGTQYF
TRBV14	few	TRBJ1-2	.	TGTGCCAGCAGCCAAGGGGGCCTTACTAACTATGGCTACACCTTC	CASSQGGLTNYGYTF
TRBV9	few	TRBJ2-2	TRBD1	TGTGCCAGCAGCGTGGACAGGGTAATCACCGGGGAGCTGTTTTTT	CASSVDRVITGELFF
TRBV5-4	few	TRBJ1-4	TRBD1	TGTGCCAGCAGCTTGGGACAGGGGGCGAGGGAGGGTGAAAAACTGTTTTTT	CASSLGQGAREGEKLFF
TRBV7-6	few	TRBJ1-1	TRBD1	TGTGCCAGCAGCCCCGGCCCGGGACAGGGTCACACTGAAGCTTTCTTT	CASSPGPGQGHTEAFF
TRBV6-5	few	TRBJ2-5	TRBD2	TGTGCCAGCAGTTACTCGAATAGTAGGCTAGCGGGGGCCCAGTACTTC	CASSYSNSRLAGAQYF
TRBV2	.	TRBJ2-1	.	TGTGCCGGCGCGGGGACGTCGAACAATGAGCAGTTCTTC	CAGAGTSNNEQFF
TRBV7-3	.	TRBJ1-2	.	TGTGCCAGCAGCCGGTATCCCACAGGACCTCTGGGCTACACCTTC	CASSRYPTGPLGYTF
TRBV7-6	.	TRBJ1-5	.	TGTGCCAGCAGCTTAGCACCAGGACAGCTCAATCAGCCCCAGCATTTT	CASSLAPGQLNQPQHF
TRBV4-3	few	TRBJ1-1	.	TGCGCCAGCAGCCAAGGCGAAGGGGTCGCTGAAGCTTTCTTT	CASSQGEGVAEAFF
TRBV6-6	.	TRBJ1-1	.	TGTGCCAGCAGTTACTCGACGAGGTGGAGCCTTGAAGCTTTCTTT	CASSYSTRWSLEAFF
TRBV18	.	TRBJ2-1	TRBD1	TGTGCCAGCTCACCGGGACAGAACTCCTACAATGAGCAGTTCTTC	CASSPGQNSYNEQFF
TRBV27	few	TRBJ1-6	.	TGTGCCAGCAGTTTTAGTCAGGTTAATTCACCCCTCCACTTT	CASSFSQVNSPLHF
TRBV9	.	TRBJ2-1	.	TGTGCCAGCAGCGTAGGGAACAGACGGTCCGAGCAGTTCTTC	CASSVGNRRSEQFF
TRBV11-3	.	TRBJ2-1	TRBD2	TGTGCCAGCAGCTTAGCACTAGCGGGGGGGCCAGGGGGGCAGTTCTTC	CASSLALAGGPGGQFF
TRBV4-3	.	TRBJ2-1	TRBD2	TGCGCCAGCAGCCAAGATCCCGGGGGGGGCAGAGGGGAGCAGTTCTTC	CASSQDPGGGRGEQFF